This T cell receptor (beta chain) derives from a study of spatial heterogeneity in lung cancer. Trimming stripped 2 bases from V and 9 bases from J, with 14 bases between. Germline values: CDR1 MNHEY, CDR2 SMNVEV (reference sequence). The CDR3 loop spans 13 amino acids. Study-level results: Intratumoral expanded alpha and beta TCR counts were found to track tumor mutation counts.

Time point meaning: sample taken at primary tumor resection. Unsorted tumor, nontumor lung tissue or cryopreserved PBMC supplied the whole RNA. This clonotype was seen more than once but under ten times. Its antigen is unknown. As an off-target read in a library built for alpha chains, this beta chain has a frequency of little significance. All TCR cDNA molecules were individually tagged with a unique molecular identifier. TCRdb recomputed calls from the 5' RACE reads with MiXCR, one row per CDR3 protein. The repertoire holds some 6,200 distinct CDR3 sequences, roughly 13% seen once, with 9.8% in the top ten.

The TCR comes from a male donor with early-stage non-small cell lung cancer. The sample here was lung tumor tissue, taken at surgery. This sequence joins TRBV27 and TRBJ2-7, with D unresolved. Here the CDR3 reads CASSLLAPPGQYF. CDR3 coding DNA: TGTGCCAGCAGTTTACTCGCTCCCCCAGGGCAGTACTTC.